This is a list of T cell receptor beta chains from one sample in a study of blood T cell repertoires in COVID-19. TCRdb's copy holds only in-frame clones and misses some; the assay was immunoSEQ multiplex PCR. Of hundreds of thousands of clones listed, less than 90% are singletons. Sequencing used PBMCs or T cells enriched from blood (not recorded which). The source of these receptors is a woman aged 50 to 65 who had recovered from COVID-19. Both conserved end residues are part of each CDR3. The order of the fields is clone size, J gene, V gene, D gene, CDR3 DNA, CDR3 protein. D genes are given only for firm matches. Size is stated for part of the rows, as once, few or many counts, or as a class when the clone is expanded.

>.|TRBJ2-2|TRBV4-2|.
TGTGCCAGCAGCAAAGACGGCACCGGGGAGCTGTTTTTT
CASSKDGTGELFF
>once|TRBJ1-5|TRBV27|TRBD1
TGTGCCAGCAGCGGGACAGGGAGACAGCCCCAGCATTTT
CASSGTGRQPQHF
>.|TRBJ2-1|TRBV27|TRBD2
TGTGCCAGCAAACTAGCGGGAGGGCAGAGGGAGCAGTTCTTC
CASKLAGGQREQFF
>.|TRBJ1-1|TRBV12-3/TRBV12-4|.
TGTGCCAGCAGTCAGAATCTGAACACTGAAGCTTTCTTT
CASSQNLNTEAFF
>once|TRBJ1-1|TRBV7-9|TRBD1
TGTGCCAGCAGCTTATTCGGACAGGGTATGGCGAACACTGAAGCTTTCTTT
CASSLFGQGMANTEAFF
>.|TRBJ2-3|TRBV5-1|TRBD2
TGCGCCAGCAGCACCGGGACTAGCGGGACCACAGATACGCAGTATTTT
CASSTGTSGTTDTQYF
>.|TRBJ2-7|TRBV5-6|TRBD1
TGTGCCAGCAGCTTGATGGGACAGGGGGGGGACGAGCAGTACTTC
CASSLMGQGGDEQYF
>.|TRBJ2-3|TRBV15|TRBD2
TGTGCCACCAACAAAGCGGGGGGCACAGATACGCAGTATTTT
CATNKAGGTDTQYF
>.|TRBJ1-1|TRBV14|.
TGTGCCAGCAGCCGTTACCCGGTAAGAAACACTGAAGCTTTCTTT
CASSRYPVRNTEAFF
>.|TRBJ1-1|TRBV9|TRBD1
TGTGCCAGCAGCTTTCGACAGGGTCCTTGGACTGAAGCTTTCTTT
CASSFRQGPWTEAFF
>.|TRBJ1-1|TRBV2|TRBD1
TGTGCCAGCAATACAGGGGCCCCAATCCCTGAAGCTTTCTTT
CASNTGAPIPEAFF
>few|TRBJ1-1|TRBV6-5|TRBD1
TGTGCCAGCAGTTTGGGACAGTCCACTGAAGCTTTCTTT
CASSLGQSTEAFF
>.|TRBJ1-1|TRBV3-1/TRBV3-2|TRBD1
TGTGCCAGCAGCCAAGCAGGACAGGGGAACACTGAAGCTTTCTTT
CASSQAGQGNTEAFF
>.|TRBJ2-2|TRBV3-1/TRBV3-2|.
TGTGCCAGCAGCCCCCAGGGTGGCGTGTACACCGGGGAGCTGTTTTTT
CASSPQGGVYTGELFF
>.|TRBJ1-2|TRBV7-2|TRBD1
TGTGCCAGCAGCTACCGGGACAGCCGGGACTACACCTTC
CASSYRDSRDYTF
>.|TRBJ1-6|TRBV5-8|.
TGTGCCAGCAGCTTGGGAGGGTTTCATTCACCCCTCCACTTT
CASSLGGFHSPLHF
>.|TRBJ2-7|TRBV7-2|TRBD1
TGTGCCAGCAGCTTAGGGGGACAGGGTTTCGAGCAGTACTTC
CASSLGGQGFEQYF
>.|TRBJ1-2|TRBV24-1|.
TGTGCCACCAGTGATCAGACGGGAGGGATCTATGGCTACACCTTC
CATSDQTGGIYGYTF
>.|TRBJ1-1|TRBV27|TRBD1
TGTGCCAGCAGCGACGCAGGGGGCAAGAACACTGAAGCTTTCTTT
CASSDAGGKNTEAFF
>once|TRBJ2-5|TRBV24-1|TRBD2
TGTGCCACCAGTGACCTAAATAGCGGGAGTGAAGAGACCCAGTACTTC
CATSDLNSGSEETQYF
>.|TRBJ2-7|TRBV30|.
TGTGCCTCGAAGGACTTAGCTTACGAGCAGTACTTC
CASKDLAYEQYF
>.|TRBJ1-2|TRBV10-3|.
TGTGCCATCAGTGAGACAGGGGGCTACACCTTC
CAISETGGYTF
>.|TRBJ2-7|TRBV13|TRBD2
TGTGCCAGCAGCATCCGGACTAGCGGGAGCCACGAGCAGTACTTC
CASSIRTSGSHEQYF
>few|TRBJ2-1|TRBV28|.
TGTGCCAGTACCCTGCGGGGGCGACCTAGGGAGCAGTTCTTC
CASTLRGRPREQFF
>.|TRBJ2-1|TRBV7-2|TRBD2
TGTGCCAGCAGCTTACAGGGACTAGCGTCCAATGAGCAGTTCTTC
CASSLQGLASNEQFF
>.|TRBJ2-4|TRBV5-1|.
TGCGCCAGCAGCTTGGTTGGCCAGGAAAACATTCAGTACTTC
CASSLVGQENIQYF
>once|TRBJ1-2|TRBV2|.
TGTGCCAGCAACCTATTCGCAGGGGAAGAACCTTATGGCTACACCTTC
CASNLFAGEEPYGYTF
>.|TRBJ1-1|TRBV5-5|.
TGTGCCAGCAGCTTCACGGAGACCACCGAAGCTTTCTTT
CASSFTETTEAFF
>.|TRBJ2-1|TRBV7-2|TRBD1
TGTGCCAGCAGCCGGGACAGGGTCAATGAGCAGTTCTTC
CASSRDRVNEQFF
>.|TRBJ2-7|TRBV9|.
TGTGCCAGCAGCGTAGACGGCCAGCGGACTTACGAGCAGTACTTC
CASSVDGQRTYEQYF
>.|TRBJ1-2|TRBV5-1|TRBD1
TGCGCCAGCAGCCCAGGACAGGAAAACTATGGCTACACCTTC
CASSPGQENYGYTF
>.|TRBJ1-1|TRBV11-2|TRBD1
TGTGCCAGCAGCCCACCTAACAGGGGGAAAACTGAAGCTTTCTTT
CASSPPNRGKTEAFF
>.|TRBJ1-6|TRBV6-5|.
TGTGCCAGCAGTCTGGACAGCCCTAATTCACCCCTCCACTTT
CASSLDSPNSPLHF
>.|TRBJ1-1|TRBV29-1|TRBD1
TGCAGCGCCGTGGACAGGGGCTACGAAGCTTTCTTT
CSAVDRGYEAFF